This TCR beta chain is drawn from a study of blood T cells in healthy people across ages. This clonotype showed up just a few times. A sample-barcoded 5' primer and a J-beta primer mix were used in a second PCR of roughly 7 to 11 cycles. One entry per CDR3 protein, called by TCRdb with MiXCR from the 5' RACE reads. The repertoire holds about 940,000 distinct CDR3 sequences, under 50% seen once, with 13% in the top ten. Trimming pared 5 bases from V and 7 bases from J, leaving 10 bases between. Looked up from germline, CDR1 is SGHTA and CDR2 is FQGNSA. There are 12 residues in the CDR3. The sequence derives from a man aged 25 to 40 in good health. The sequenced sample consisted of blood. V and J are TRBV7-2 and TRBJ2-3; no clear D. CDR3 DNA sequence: TGTGCCAGCAGCCTACCCCAAAATACGCAGTATTTT. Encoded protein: CASSLPQNTQYF.